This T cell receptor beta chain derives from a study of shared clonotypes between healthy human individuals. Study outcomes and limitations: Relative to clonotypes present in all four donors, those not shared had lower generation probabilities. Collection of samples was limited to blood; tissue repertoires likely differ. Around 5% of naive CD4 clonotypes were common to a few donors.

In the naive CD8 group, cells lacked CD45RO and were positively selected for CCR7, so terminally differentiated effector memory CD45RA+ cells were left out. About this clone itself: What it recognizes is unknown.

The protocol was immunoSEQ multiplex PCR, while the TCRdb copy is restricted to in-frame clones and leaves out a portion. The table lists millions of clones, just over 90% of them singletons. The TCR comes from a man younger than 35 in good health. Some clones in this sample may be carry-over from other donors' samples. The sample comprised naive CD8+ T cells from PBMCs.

CDR3 region: CATSSQDSSFSEQYF. CDR3 nucleotide sequence: TGTGCCACCAGCAGCCAGGACAGCTCATTTTCCGAGCAGTACTTC. This chain links TRBV15 with TRBJ2-7; a possible D gene is TRBD1 (6 bases). The ends were cut back, 3 bases at V and 6 bases at J, with 18 bases in the middle. CDR1 is LNHNV and CDR2 is YYDKDF in the germline V gene (reference sequence). The CDR3 covers 15 residues.